The clone carrying this T cell receptor beta chain was seen only a few times. What it binds is not known. The data derive from a study of T cell repertoires in cytomegalovirus infection. Across the whole study: Alongside well-studied HLA-B-restricted CMV epitopes, recently identified HLA-C-restricted CMV epitopes were also used. Based on public TCR beta signatures, there were indications of CMV infection and of a matching HLA type. Study-wide points: Based on cumulative public TCR beta family frequency, carriers of CMV plus the relevant HLA were identified. Dominating the ex vivo response were HLA-C-restricted CMV-specific TCR beta clonotypes.

TCRdb recomputed calls from the reads with MiXCR, one row per CDR3 protein. The sample holds around 800,000 distinct CDR3 sequences; 32% are singletons and the top ten take around an eighth. V shed 2 bases, J shed 8 bases, and the junction held 6 bases outside the gene matches. The CDR3 has 15 residues. The V gene's germline CDR1 is SGHVS and CDR2 FNYEAQ. This clonotype was obtained from a human donor in good health (CMV status not recorded). Some clones in this sample may be carry-over from other donors' samples. Sample: cultured CD8+ T cells from PBMCs, taken from culture after CMV antigen stimulation. The rearrangement links TRBV7-6 to TRBJ2-1; 10 nucleotides align to TRBD2. CDR3 amino acids: CASSLMSSGGYEQFF. The DNA of the CDR3 is TGTGCCAGCAGCTTAATGTCTAGCGGGGGCTATGAGCAGTTCTTC.